This TCR beta chain originates from a study of cytomegalovirus exposure and HLA in healthy donors. The PCR employed 60 Vbeta primers together with 13 Jbeta primers. Using immunoSEQ multiplex PCR, the repertoire was profiled, and TCRdb retains in-frame clones only, with some absent. The top ten clones hold roughly 10% of a sample with roughly 150,000 clones, 68% of them seen once. Broader study findings: Data from an earlier analysis indicated that most TCR beta V segments were productive either about 87% or about 30% of the time. According to the study, around 180 TCR beta chains were cytomegalovirus-associated. The Asian-associated ancestry cluster reportedly had fewer N-insertions than the roughly 670-donor mean in a later analysis. CMV antigen specificity was confirmed in vitro for a few CMV-associated chains.

In germline, CDR1 is LNHNV, CDR2 YYDKDF (reference sequence). V shed 0 bases, J shed 4 bases, and the junction held 8 bases outside the gene matches. The CDR3 totals 16 residues. For this clone: Its cognate antigen is unknown.

This clonotype originated in a man aged 30 to 45 in good health and CMV-seropositive. The chain is built from TRBV15 and TRBJ2-7; 8 bases match TRBD1. Sequencing was performed on PBMCs. The CDR3 DNA is TGTGCCACCAGCAGAGAGGGTGCAGGACAGGGATACGAGCAGTACTTC. This sequence encodes CATSREGAGQGYEQYF.